Listed below are T cell receptor beta chains from one sample, sequenced in a study of kidney transplant recipient with SARS-CoV-2 infection. Each CDR3 protein gets one entry after TCRdb re-called the reads with MiXCR. The data hold 200,000 to 300,000 distinct CDR3 sequences, with about 30% observed a single time. Material: a blood sample, obtained at baseline and on day 111 from a kidney transplant recipient. All receptors come from a male patient in his 30s who had COVID-19 and was a kidney transplant recipient. Some T cells may possibly be graft donor cells. CDR3s include the opening cysteine and the closing phenylalanine or tryptophan. Fields, in order: D gene, clone size, V gene, J gene, CDR3 protein, CDR3 DNA. The D gene is left open where the match is weak. Some rows mark clone size as missing; the rest say once, few, many or name a class of expanded clone.

>TRBD2|many|TRBV6-4|TRBJ2-1
CASSAIAGSPGNEQFF
TGTGCCAGCAGTGCAATAGCGGGGAGCCCCGGAAATGAGCAGTTCTTC
>TRBD2|many|TRBV6-8|TRBJ2-7
CASSLLAGSSYEQYF
TGTGCCAGCAGCCTCTTAGCGGGCTCTTCCTACGAGCAGTACTTC
>TRBD2|many|TRBV20-1|TRBJ2-7
CTGTSGYEQYF
TGCACCGGGACTAGCGGGTACGAGCAGTACTTC
>-|many|TRBV20-1|TRBJ1-2
CSAPVVLFRKTYGYTF
TGCAGTGCTCCGGTGGTGCTGTTTCGAAAGACCTATGGCTACACCTTC
>-|many|TRBV19|TRBJ2-4
CASSMSRELAKNIQYF
TGTGCCAGTAGTATGTCTCGGGAGCTAGCCAAAAACATTCAGTACTTC
>-|-|TRBV24-1|TRBJ1-2
CATSEVCSTRKTYGYTF
TGTGCCACCAGTGAAGTCTGTAGTACCAGAAAGACCTATGGCTACACCTTC
>-|many|TRBV6-9|TRBJ1-2
CASSKRQPYGKTYGYTF
TGTGCCAGCAGTAAGAGGCAGCCTTACGGAAAGACCTATGGCTACACCTTC
>TRBD2|few|TRBV7-3|TRBJ2-1
CASSLGGNDNEQFF
TGTGCCAGCAGCTTGGGGGGGAACGACAATGAGCAGTTCTTC
>-|many|TRBV27|TRBJ2-1
CASKWRTSYNEQFF
TGTGCCAGCAAGTGGCGGACCTCCTACAATGAGCAGTTCTTC
>-|-|TRBV3-1|TRBJ1-2
CASSRSATLRKTYGYTF
TGTGCCAGCAGCCGCAGTGCCACCCTTCGAAAGACCTATGGCTACACCTTC
>-|many|TRBV2|TRBJ1-5
CASSFSEPPQPQHF
TGTGCCAGCAGTTTTTCTGAGCCCCCTCAGCCCCAGCATTTT
>-|few|TRBV25-1|TRBJ2-7
CASRVPRTDSYEQYF
TGTGCCAGCAGGGTCCCCCGGACGGACTCCTACGAGCAGTACTTC
>-|many|TRBV7-8|TRBJ1-1
CASSLSRGETEAFF
TGTGCCAGCAGCTTAAGCAGGGGCGAGACTGAAGCTTTCTTT
>-|few|TRBV6-9|TRBJ1-2
CASSLLRPYGKTYGYTF
TGTGCCAGCAGTTTACTTAGGCCTTACGGAAAGACCTATGGCTACACCTTC
>TRBD2|many|TRBV6-1|TRBJ2-3
CASSATSGGADTQYF
TGTGCCAGCAGTGCAACTAGCGGAGGGGCAGATACGCAGTATTTT
>-|many|TRBV19|TRBJ1-1
CASSIGQTNTEAFF
TGTGCCAGTAGTATAGGCCAGACCAACACTGAAGCTTTCTTT
>-|many|TRBV20-1|TRBJ2-6
CSASQTPISGANVLTF
TGCAGTGCTTCACAGACACCTATCTCTGGGGCCAACGTCCTGACTTTC
>-|-|TRBV20-1|TRBJ2-2
CSARGSTESGELFF
TGCAGTGCTAGAGGATCTACGGAGTCCGGGGAGCTGTTTTTT
>TRBD1|many|TRBV7-2|TRBJ2-4
CASSRHRDRDRNIQYF
TGTGCCAGCAGCCGACATAGGGACAGGGACAGAAACATTCAGTACTTC
>TRBD2|-|TRBV5-6|TRBJ2-6
CASSRYLAGGSSGANVLTF
TGTGCCAGCAGCCGATACTTAGCGGGGGGGAGCTCTGGGGCCAACGTCCTGACTTTC